The 5 T cell receptor beta chains reported below all come from one sample, sequenced in a study of blood T cell repertoires in COVID-19. Here immunoSEQ multiplex PCR was the method, and the copy in TCRdb shows in-frame clones only, minus some. The sample consists of about 250,000 clones, approximately 91% of them appearing once. Source material: peripheral blood. Every receptor here comes from a woman aged 40 to 49 who had recovered from COVID-19.

The chain employs TRBV18 and TRBJ2-1; D possibly corresponds to TRBD2 (6 bases). The CDR3 loop spans 14 amino acids. In germline, CDR1 is KGHSH, CDR2 LQKENI. The V end was cut by 3 bases, the J end by 5 bases, with 11 bases between. The CDR3 sequence: CASSPFSGDNEQFF. In DNA form, the CDR3 reads TGTGCCAGCTCACCTTTTTCGGGAGACAATGAGCAGTTCTTC.

J is TRBJ1-1 and V is TRBV6-6, with 7 bases aligning to TRBD1. V dropped 6 bases and J dropped 5; count of bases not matched to a gene: 12. CDR1 and CDR2 from the germline V gene are MNHNY and SVGAGI (reference sequence). This CDR3 is built from 15 residues. This CDR3 reads CASSESTGPGTEAFF. The CDR3 nucleotides read TGTGCCAGCAGCGAATCGACAGGGCCGGGGACTGAAGCTTTCTTT.

The chain combines TRBV5-1 with TRBJ1-1; the D is unclear. Germline V gene lookup returns CDR1 SGHRS and CDR2 YFSETQ. The CDR3 spans 13 residues. V lost 4 bases and J lost 7, with 14 bases in between. CDR3 nucleotides: TGCGCCAGCAGCGCCTCCCTAACGTTTGAAGCTTTCTTT. As protein: CASSASLTFEAFF.

The chain couples TRBV28 to TRBJ2-5; 12 bases are shared with TRBD1. Per the germline V gene, CDR1 is MDHEN and CDR2 is SYDVKM. V was pared by 7 bases and J by 5 bases, with 8 bases of the junction left unmatched. This CDR3 has 15 amino acids. The CDR3 DNA is TGTGCCAGCACACGGGACAGGGGGCGCGGGGAGACCCAGTACTTC. Protein: CASTRDRGRGETQYF. Looking up the rest from reference TRBV28 and TRBJ2-5 gives the full variable domain: DVKVTQSSRYLVKRTGEKVFLECVQDMDHENMFWYRQDPGLGLRLIYFSYDVKMKEKGDIPEGYSVSREKKERFSLILESASTNQTSMYLCASTRDRGRGETQYFGPGTRLLVL.

The genes are TRBV5-1 and TRBJ2-7; 8 nucleotides align to TRBD2. The germline gives CDR1 SGHRS, CDR2 YFSETQ. The CDR3 runs 14 residues. Germline trimming cut 5 bases from V and 6 bases from J; bases unmatched to any gene: 10. The CDR3 bases are TGCGCCAGCAGGGTCGGGAGGGAGGGCCCCGAGCAGTACTTC. Encoded protein: CASRVGREGPEQYF.